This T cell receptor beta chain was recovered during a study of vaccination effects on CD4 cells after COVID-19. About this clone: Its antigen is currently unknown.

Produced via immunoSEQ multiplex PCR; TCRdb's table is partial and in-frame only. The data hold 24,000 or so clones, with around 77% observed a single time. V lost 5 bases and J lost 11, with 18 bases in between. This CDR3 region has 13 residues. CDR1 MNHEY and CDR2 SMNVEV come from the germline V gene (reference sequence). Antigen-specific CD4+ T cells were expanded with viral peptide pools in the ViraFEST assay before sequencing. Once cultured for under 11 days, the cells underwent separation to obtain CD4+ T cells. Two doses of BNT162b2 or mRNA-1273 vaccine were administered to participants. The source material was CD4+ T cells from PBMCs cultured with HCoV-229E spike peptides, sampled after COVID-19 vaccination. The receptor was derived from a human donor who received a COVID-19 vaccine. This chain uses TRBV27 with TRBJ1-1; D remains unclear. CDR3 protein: CASSPSGRRLAFF. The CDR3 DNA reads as TGTGCCAGCAGTCCTTCGGGCAGGAGATTGGCTTTCTTT.